This is a list of T cell receptor beta chains from one sample in a study of blood T cell repertoires in COVID-19. Sequencing was performed with immunoSEQ multiplex PCR; in TCRdb, only in-frame clones are kept and a portion is missing. The table has 210,000 or so clones, more than 70% seen once. Sequenced sample: peripheral blood. The receptors come from a woman in her thirties or forties who had recovered from COVID-19. Both conserved end residues are trimmed from each CDR3.

j_gene: TRBJ2-5; v_gene: TRBV9; CDR3aa: ASSAGLAGGETQY
j_gene: TRBJ2-5; v_gene: TRBV7-2; CDR3aa: ASSLPIDRNMY
j_gene: TRBJ2-3; v_gene: TRBV5-8; CDR3aa: ASSSAIIAGNTDTQY
j_gene: TRBJ1-1; v_gene: TRBV13; CDR3aa: ASSLGQGSTEAF
j_gene: TRBJ2-3; v_gene: TRBV27; CDR3aa: ASKGPGAWDTQY
j_gene: TRBJ2-1; v_gene: TRBV11-2; CDR3aa: ASSSTSGAAEQF
j_gene: TRBJ2-1; v_gene: TRBV10-3; CDR3aa: AIRGGGQGLHEQF
j_gene: TRBJ2-7; v_gene: TRBV19; CDR3aa: ASSIGTGARSYEQY
j_gene: TRBJ2-1; v_gene: TRBV9; CDR3aa: ASSPGTSEHNEQF
j_gene: TRBJ2-2; v_gene: TRBV27; CDR3aa: ASKPGGHTGELF
j_gene: TRBJ2-1; v_gene: TRBV3-1/TRBV3-2; CDR3aa: ASSQEKAGGKIGEQF
j_gene: TRBJ1-4; v_gene: TRBV24-1; CDR3aa: ATRPPPDRYDEKLF
j_gene: TRBJ1-5; v_gene: TRBV4-1; CDR3aa: ASSQDGPNQPQH
j_gene: TRBJ1-3; v_gene: TRBV11-2; CDR3aa: ASSLDRVSGNTIY
j_gene: TRBJ2-1; v_gene: TRBV13; CDR3aa: ASSLAAGGNVLSYNEQF
j_gene: TRBJ2-3; v_gene: TRBV24-1; CDR3aa: ATSDFSYPREQY
j_gene: TRBJ2-2; v_gene: TRBV7-2; CDR3aa: ASSLAGSLNTGELF
j_gene: TRBJ1-5; v_gene: TRBV6-2/TRBV6-3; CDR3aa: ASSTTGTGVVNNQPQH
j_gene: TRBJ1-1; v_gene: TRBV4-2; CDR3aa: ASSRGDTEAF
j_gene: TRBJ2-3; v_gene: TRBV10-3; CDR3aa: AISEGLAGGRGAQY
j_gene: TRBJ2-5; v_gene: TRBV19; CDR3aa: ASSIGTGFRETQY
j_gene: TRBJ1-3; v_gene: TRBV3-1/TRBV3-2; CDR3aa: ASSQEFRGLVSNTIY
j_gene: TRBJ2-2; v_gene: TRBV9; CDR3aa: ASSVGTGELF
j_gene: TRBJ1-6; v_gene: TRBV5-5; CDR3aa: ASSKSGTGNSPLH
j_gene: TRBJ2-1; v_gene: TRBV20-1; CDR3aa: SASSGGLYNEQF
j_gene: TRBJ2-7; v_gene: TRBV5-1; CDR3aa: ASSLTSRYEQY
j_gene: TRBJ2-1; v_gene: TRBV15; CDR3aa: ATSRDRQGSSYNEQF
j_gene: TRBJ2-2; v_gene: TRBV28; CDR3aa: ASSLRQGQVNTGELF
j_gene: TRBJ1-2; v_gene: TRBV19; CDR3aa: ASKESDSYGYT